This entry lists 27 T cell receptor beta chains sequenced from one sample in a study of T cell changes during pregnancy in multiple sclerosis. The data were produced by immunoSEQ multiplex PCR, yet TCRdb's version contains in-frame clones alone and is incomplete. This table holds 84,000 or so clones, approximately 94% found once. Sequenced material: peripheral blood, taken in the third trimester of pregnancy. These TCRs come from a female donor with multiple sclerosis, enrolled in a pregnancy study.

V and J are TRBV2 and TRBJ2-1; D remains unclear. Trimming shortened V by 6 bases and J by 3 bases, and 21 bases separated the two germline ends. Germline V gives CDR1 SNHLY, CDR2 FYNNEI. This CDR3 spans 17 amino acids. The CDR3 here is CASSQPTSGSGYNEQFF. The CDR3 DNA follows: TGTGCCAGCAGCCAGCCGACGTCAGGATCCGGCTACAATGAGCAGTTCTTC.

V gene TRBV5-6 combines with J gene TRBJ1-2, with TRBD1 identical over 8 bases. The V gene end was trimmed by 4 bases and the J gene end by 5 bases; junction bases not matched to a gene: 10. This CDR3 comprises 15 residues. Looked up from germline, CDR1 is SGHDT and CDR2 is YYEEEE. The CDR3 bases are TGTGCCAGCAGCCAAGGGACAGGCGCTTTTTATGGCTACACCTTC. Encoded protein: CASSQGTGAFYGYTF.

The chain recombines TRBV6-1 with TRBJ2-5, with 7 bases matching TRBD1. V was clipped by 7 bases and J by 1 base; unmatched bases: 3. The CDR3 loop spans 13 amino acids. Germline V gives CDR1 MNHNS, CDR2 SASEGT. In nucleotides, the CDR3 is TGTGCCAGCAACGGACAGGCCCAAGAGACCCAGTACTTC. Protein product: CASNGQAQETQYF.

The rearrangement joins TRBV18 to TRBJ2-7; possibly TRBD2 for D (6 bases). The length of the CDR3 is 15 residues. CDR1 is KGHSH, CDR2 LQKENI, per germline. Trimming removed 6 bases from V and 2 bases from J, with 17 bases in between. CDR3 DNA sequence: TGTGCCAGCTCTCCCAGCGGGCAGGGTCCCTACGAGCAGTACTTC. Translated, it gives CASSPSGQGPYEQYF.

The rearrangement joins TRBV5-4 to TRBJ2-3, with 7 bases aligning to TRBD2. The germline V gene has CDR1 SGHNT and CDR2 YYREEE (reference sequence). The CDR3 loop spans 16 amino acids. Trimming cost V 3 bases and J 1 base; bases outside gene matches: 8. CDR3: CASSSLNAGGTDTQYF. The CDR3 region has the DNA TGTGCCAGCAGCTCGCTAAACGCGGGGGGCACAGATACGCAGTATTTT. The full variable domain, in which reference TRBV5-4 and TRBJ2-3 provide the parts outside the CDR3, is ETGVTQSPTHLIKTRGQQVTLRCSSQSGHNTVSWYQQALGQGPQFIFQYYREEENGRGNFPPRFSGLQFPNYSSELNVNALELDDSALYLCASSSLNAGGTDTQYFGPGTRLTVL.

CDR3 nucleotides: TGTGCCAGCTCACATGGGACAGCCCAAGAGACCCAGTACTTC. Its protein is CASSHGTAQETQYF. The chain combines TRBV18 with TRBJ2-5; 7 bases fit TRBD1. The CDR3 is made up of 14 amino acids. Germline loops: CDR1 KGHSH, CDR2 LQKENI. J lost 1 base, V lost 4 bases, and 3 bases had no gene match.

This clone was recorded only once. The chain is built from TRBV9 and TRBJ1-1, with D tentatively TRBD1 (6 bases). The V end lost 4 bases, the J end lost 3 bases, and 16 bases lay between the germline ends. The length of the CDR3 is 15 residues. Germline assignment: CDR1 SGDLS and CDR2 YYNGEE. This CDR3 is CASSPWGGQDTEAFF. The CDR3 DNA reads TGTGCCAGCAGCCCATGGGGGGGGCAGGACACTGAAGCTTTCTTT. Combining the CDR3 with reference TRBV9 and TRBJ1-1 gives the whole variable domain DSGVTQTPKHLITATGQRVTLRCSPRSGDLSVYWYQQSLDQGLQFLIQYYNGEERAKGNILERFSAQQFPDLHSELNLSSLELGDSALYFCASSPWGGQDTEAFFGQGTRLTVV.

This rearrangement joins TRBV30 to TRBJ1-6; TRBD1 is a possible D gene (6 bases). Germline-derived CDR1 and CDR2 are GTSNPN and SVGIG (reference sequence). V shed 4 bases and J shed 7 bases, with 14 bases lying between them. CDR3 size: 14 residues. The CDR3 sequence is CAWKQGDLNSPLHF. CDR3 sequence (DNA): TGTGCCTGGAAACAGGGTGACTTAAATTCACCCCTCCACTTT. Filled out from reference TRBV30 and TRBJ1-6, the complete variable domain reads SQTIHQWPATLVQPVGSPLSLECTVEGTSNPNLYWYRQAAGRGLQLLFYSVGIGQISSEVPQNLSASRPQDRQFILSSKKLLLSDSGFYLCAWKQGDLNSPLHFGNGTRLTVT.

This chain connects TRBV27 to TRBJ1-1; D uncertain. Per the germline V gene, CDR1 is MNHEY and CDR2 is SMNVEV (reference sequence). The germline V and J ends were trimmed by 2 bases and 1 base, with 8 bases remaining between them. The CDR3 is 14 amino acids. CDR3 coding DNA: TGTGCCAGCAGTTTAGGCGGGCCGAACACTGAAGCTTTCTTT. Translation: CASSLGGPNTEAFF.

The chain links TRBV12-5 to TRBJ1-1, with TRBD1 as a possible D gene (6 bases). CDR1 and CDR2 (germline): LGHNT, FRNRAP. There are 17 residues in the CDR3. Trimming left V 2 bases short and J 0 bases short, with 16 bases between. CDR3 loop: CASGLFWQGSMNTEAFF. CDR3 nucleotide sequence: TGTGCTAGTGGTTTGTTCTGGCAGGGGTCCATGAACACTGAAGCTTTCTTT.

The rearrangement uses TRBV19 and TRBJ1-3, with D hard to call. Between the trimmed V and J ends, which lost 0 bases and 0 bases, there was a span of 9 bases. The CDR3 spans 16 residues. The germline V gene encodes CDR1 LNHDA and CDR2 SQIVND (reference sequence). CDR3 coding DNA: TGTGCCAGTAGTATAGAACGGCGGCGCTCTGGAAACACCATATATTTT. This codes for CASSIERRRSGNTIYF.

The chain couples TRBV7-2 to TRBJ2-1; 15 bases line up with TRBD2. Germline-derived CDR1 and CDR2 are SGHTA and FQGNSA. This CDR3 has 17 residues. V lost 9 bases and J lost 9; bases outside the gene matches: 15. The CDR3: CASTGLAGGPLGGEQFF. In DNA, the CDR3 is TGTGCCAGTACGGGACTAGCGGGGGGCCCCCTCGGCGGTGAGCAGTTCTTC.

The V gene is TRBV27, the J gene TRBJ2-7; TRBD1 matches 8 bases. The germline gives CDR1 MNHEY, CDR2 SMNVEV (reference sequence). The CDR3 extends over 14 amino acids. The junction had 8 bases not matched to a gene; V was cut back by 6 bases and J by 4 bases. The CDR3 here is CASSPSGQGYEQYF. CDR3 bases: TGTGCCAGCAGCCCATCAGGACAGGGTTACGAGCAGTACTTC.

V is TRBV7-9 and J is TRBJ2-2, with TRBD1 matching over 7 bases. In germline, CDR1 is SEHNR, CDR2 FQNEAQ (reference sequence). This CDR3 region has 16 residues. V trimming: 8 bases; J trimming: 6 bases; junction bases outside the gene matches: 15. The DNA for the CDR3 is TGTGCCAGCCCAAGAAAAGACAGGGTTGGCCCCGGGGAGCTGTTTTTT. The encoded protein is CASPRKDRVGPGELFF.

This chain uses TRBV27 with TRBJ2-7; D unresolved. Germline values: CDR1 MNHEY, CDR2 SMNVEV (reference sequence). V was trimmed by 3 bases and J by 2 bases, leaving 11 bases between them. This CDR3 spans 14 amino acids. The CDR3 spells CASSFVLTPYEQYF. The CDR3, as DNA: TGTGCCAGCAGTTTTGTACTAACTCCCTACGAGCAGTACTTC.

The chain employs TRBV5-8 and TRBJ1-1; 7 bases are shared with TRBD1. The CDR3 extends over 15 amino acids. The germline CDR1 and CDR2 sequences are SGHTS and YDEGEE. V gave up 3 bases and J gave up 3 bases; unmatched junction bases: 8. In DNA, the CDR3 is TGTGCCAGCAGCTCTTGGTGGGACAGTCACACTGAAGCTTTCTTT. Its protein is CASSSWWDSHTEAFF.

The chain uses TRBV5-1 and TRBJ2-3; D is uncertain. From germline, CDR1 is SGHRS and CDR2 YFSETQ. CDR3 length: 12 amino acids. Deletions cut 1 base from V and 6 bases from J, with 6 bases between. CDR3 amino acids: CASSLNRDTQYF. CDR3 nucleotides: TGCGCCAGCAGCTTGAATCGGGATACGCAGTATTTT.

This chain links TRBV29-1 with TRBJ1-2, with 9 bases matching TRBD1. There are 12 residues in the CDR3. Germline CDR1 reads SQVTM; CDR2 reads ANQGSEA. V lost 6 bases and J lost 6; bases outside the gene matches: 5. CDR3 in DNA: TGCAGCGTAAGGACAGGGGCACATGGCTACACCTTC. The encoded protein is CSVRTGAHGYTF.

This chain joins TRBV11-3 and TRBJ2-6; D might be TRBD1 (6 bases). CDR1 and CDR2 from the germline V gene are SGHNT and YENEEA. The V and J ends lost 5 bases and 0 bases respectively, with 11 bases between them. This CDR3 is 16 amino acids long. The chain's CDR3 is CASSAGQPSGANVLTF. CDR3 nucleotide sequence: TGTGCCAGCAGCGCCGGACAGCCCTCTGGGGCCAACGTCCTGACTTTC.

The rearrangement joins TRBV2 to TRBJ2-2; TRBD1 is a possible D gene (6 bases). CDR3 size: 15 residues. Trimming removed 4 bases from V and 1 base from J, with 10 bases in between. Germline values: CDR1 SNHLY, CDR2 FYNNEI. CDR3 amino acids: CASSATTGNTGELFF. In DNA, the CDR3 is TGTGCCAGCAGTGCCACGACAGGGAACACCGGGGAGCTGTTTTTT.

This clone was counted a single time. J is TRBJ1-4 and V is TRBV2; D is uncertain. The length of the CDR3 is 12 residues. Trimming pared 2 bases from V and 12 bases from J, leaving 10 bases between. The germline V gene encodes CDR1 SNHLY and CDR2 FYNNEI. CDR3 bases: TGTGCCAGCAGTGAAACAGCATTTGAACTGTTTTTT. This encodes CASSETAFELFF.

V and J are TRBV7-2 and TRBJ2-2, with TRBD1 matching over 9 bases. V shed 3 bases, J shed 2 bases, and the junction held 4 bases outside the gene matches. Germline CDR1 and CDR2: SGHTA and FQGNSA. The CDR3 totals 16 residues. The CDR3 spells CASSFPGQGNTGELFF. CDR3 coding DNA: TGTGCCAGCAGCTTCCCGGGACAGGGAAACACCGGGGAGCTGTTTTTT.

The chain combines TRBV5-6 with TRBJ2-5; 7 nucleotides line up with TRBD1. The CDR3 loop spans 14 amino acids. Germline V lookup: CDR1 SGHDT, CDR2 YYEEEE. Trimming took 4 bases from V and 9 from J; bases not matched to a gene: 12. CDR3 protein: CASSRDSLYGAQYF. The CDR3 DNA follows: TGTGCCAGCAGCCGGGACAGCCTCTATGGGGCCCAGTACTTC.

The chain combines TRBV11-2 with TRBJ2-7; D may be TRBD2 (7 bases). Germline-derived CDR1 and CDR2 are SGHAT and FQNNGV. V lost 3 bases to trimming and J lost 5 bases, with 20 bases between them. This CDR3 has 16 amino acids. The CDR3: CASSLVGGAPLNEQYF. The CDR3 nucleotides read TGTGCCAGCAGCTTGGTTGGGGGGGCCCCACTCAACGAGCAGTACTTC.

The chain carries TRBV14 and TRBJ1-5; tentatively, D is TRBD1 (6 bases). CDR1 is SGHDN, CDR2 FVKESK, per germline. Trimming cost V 1 base and J 2 bases, with 6 bases left between them. The CDR3 contains 14 residues. The CDR3 bases are TGTGCCAGCAGCCAAGCAGGGGGCAATCAGCCCCAGCATTTT. This gives the protein CASSQAGGNQPQHF. The full variable domain, rest sourced from reference TRBV14 and TRBJ1-5, is EAGVTQFPSHSVIEKGQTVTLRCDPISGHDNLYWYRRVMGKEIKFLLHFVKESKQDESGMPNNRFLAERTGGTYSTLKVQPAELEDSGVYFCASSQAGGNQPQHFGDGTRLSIL.

J is TRBJ2-5 and V is TRBV5-4, with 15 nucleotides matching TRBD2. This CDR3 spans 17 amino acids. Germline CDR1 is SGHNT and CDR2 is YYREEE (reference sequence). V was pared by 0 bases and J by 4 bases, with 4 bases of the junction left unmatched. CDR3 DNA: TGTGCCAGCAGCTTGGGGACTAGCGGGGGGGCTGGAGAGACCCAGTACTTC. The encoded protein is CASSLGTSGGAGETQYF.

The chain recombines TRBV5-1 with TRBJ2-5; maybe TRBD1 (6 bases). The length of the CDR3 is 14 residues. V was trimmed by 4 bases and J by 3 bases, leaving 13 bases between them. CDR1 is SGHRS and CDR2 is YFSETQ in the germline V gene. CDR3 amino acids: CASSLQDRKETQYF. As DNA, the CDR3 is TGCGCCAGCAGCCTACAGGACAGAAAAGAGACCCAGTACTTC.